This T cell receptor (beta chain) was captured in a study of PD-1 blockade in classical Hodgkin lymphoma. The length of the CDR3 is 12 residues. Trimming took off 2 bases at V and 7 bases at J, with 12 bases between the two ends. CDR1 is GTSNPN and CDR2 is SVGIG in the germline V gene (reference sequence). Autologous stem cell transplantation was followed by relapse in every patient, and brentuximab vedotin exposure varied. Measured with immunoSEQ multiplex PCR; TCRdb has only the in-frame clones, and not every one. The sample includes 100,000 to 130,000 clones, roughly nine tenths of them seen just once. Study findings and constraints: Newly diagnosed patients were reported to exhibit reduced baseline TCR diversity relative to healthy donors. Complete responders' baseline diversity resembled that of newly diagnosed patients. CD8+ TCR diversity did not rise significantly by C4D1, unlike CD4+. Individuals who commenced nivolumab within less than 1 year of ASCT were excluded.

Turning to this clone: No antigen is known for it.

The sequence was collected from a human donor with classical Hodgkin lymphoma. V and J are TRBV30 and TRBJ2-7; unclear D gene. This specimen was peripheral blood mononuclear cells (PBMCs), taken before the second cycle of nivolumab. Written as DNA, the CDR3 is TGTGCCTGGAGTCTTGTGGGCGAGGAGCAGTACTTC. Its protein product is CAWSLVGEEQYF.